This T cell receptor beta chain was obtained from a study of shared clonotypes between healthy human individuals. Only one count was recorded for this clone. Germline-derived CDR1 and CDR2 are SGHDT and YYEEEE. This CDR3 spans 13 amino acids. Trimming cost V 5 bases and J 7 bases; bases outside gene matches: 9. Terminally differentiated effector memory CD45RA+ cells were excluded from the naive CD8 cells, which were CD45RO-negative and positively selected for CCR7. Around 30,000 T cell genomes, or about 190 ng DNA, went into the sorted-subset replicate PCRs. Sequencing used immunoSEQ multiplex PCR; TCRdb keeps in-frame clones, though not all of them. Among roughly 770,000 clones listed, just over 95% were seen once.

This receptor was taken from a young man in good health. The chain couples TRBV5-6 to TRBJ2-7, with 7 bases fitting TRBD1. Sequenced sample: naive CD8+ T cells sorted from blood. The CDR3 region has the DNA TGTGCCAGCAGATTAAAGGGGGCCGGGGAGCAGTACTTC. Translated: CASRLKGAGEQYF.